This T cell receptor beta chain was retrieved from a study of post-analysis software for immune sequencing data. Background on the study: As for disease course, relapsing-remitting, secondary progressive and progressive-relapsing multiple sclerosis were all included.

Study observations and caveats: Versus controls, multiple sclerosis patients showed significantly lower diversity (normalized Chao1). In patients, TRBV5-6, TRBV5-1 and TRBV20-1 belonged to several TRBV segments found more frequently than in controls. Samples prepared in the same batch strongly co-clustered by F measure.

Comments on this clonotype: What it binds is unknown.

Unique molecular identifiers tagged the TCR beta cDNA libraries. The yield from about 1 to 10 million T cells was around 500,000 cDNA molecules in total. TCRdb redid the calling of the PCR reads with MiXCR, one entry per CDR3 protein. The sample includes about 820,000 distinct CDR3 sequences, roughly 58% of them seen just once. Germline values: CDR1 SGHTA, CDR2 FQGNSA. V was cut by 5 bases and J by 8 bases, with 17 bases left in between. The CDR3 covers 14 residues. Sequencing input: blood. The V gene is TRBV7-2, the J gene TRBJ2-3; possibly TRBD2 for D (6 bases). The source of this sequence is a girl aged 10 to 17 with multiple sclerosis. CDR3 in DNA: TGTGCCAGCAGCGTTACCCGGGACTTCGGTACGCAGTATTTT. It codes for CASSVTRDFGTQYF.